These 21 T cell receptor beta chains originate from one sample sequenced in a study of T-cell memory formation after mild COVID-19. TCRdb ran MiXCR on the 5' RACE reads and lists one entry per CDR3 protein. The table includes approximately 290,000 distinct CDR3 sequences, just under 20% detected once. The sequenced material came from PBMCs or a T cell subset sorted from them (not recorded which). The receptors shown here come from a man younger than 35 who had mild COVID-19 (a few samples of this study predate the infection). Cell type and time point are not known.

This clonotype occurred a few times. The rearrangement links TRBV2 to TRBJ1-1, with 7 positions matching TRBD1. The CDR3 runs 14 residues. Germline V lookup: CDR1 SNHLY, CDR2 FYNNEI. V lost 7 bases, J lost 0 bases, and 5 bases stayed unmatched. CDR3 amino acids: CASTTGQLNTEAFF. In DNA, the CDR3 is TGTGCCAGCACAACGGGACAGTTGAACACTGAAGCTTTCTTT.

This clonotype was counted only a few times. The chain recombines TRBV6-1 with TRBJ2-7; D uncertain. Germline V lookup: CDR1 MNHNS, CDR2 SASEGT. V dropped 7 bases and J dropped 2 bases, with 15 bases sitting between them. The CDR3 length is 14 residues. CDR3 loop: CASMMIPLAYEQYF. CDR3 DNA sequence: TGTGCCAGCATGATGATACCCCTAGCCTACGAGCAGTACTTC.

This clonotype was detected a few times. The chain has TRBV27 and TRBJ2-1; no reliable D call. The CDR3 runs 14 residues. The germline V gene has CDR1 MNHEY and CDR2 SMNVEV (reference sequence). Trimming took off 3 bases at V and 8 bases at J, with 14 bases between the two ends. CDR3 sequence (DNA): TGTGCCAGCAGTTTCGACTCGAATATTGATGAGCAGTTCTTC. Protein product: CASSFDSNIDEQFF.

This clonotype was found a few times. The genes are TRBV12-3 or TRBV12-4 and TRBJ1-2; a weak D match, TRBD1 (6 bases). The CDR3 has 13 amino acids. Trimming shortened V by 2 bases and J by 8 bases, and 12 bases separated the two germline ends. CDR3 loop: CASSLRGGEGYTF. The CDR3, as DNA: TGTGCCAGCAGTTTAAGGGGGGGAGAGGGCTACACCTTC.

This chain joins TRBV27 and TRBJ2-6, with 8 nucleotides matching TRBD1. CDR3 size: 14 residues. The germline V gene has CDR1 MNHEY and CDR2 SMNVEV (reference sequence). V lost 5 bases to trimming and J lost 9 bases; unmatched junction nucleotides: 6. The CDR3 sequence: CASSHGTGNNVLTF. In nucleotides, the CDR3 is TGTGCCAGCAGTCACGGGACAGGAAACAACGTCCTGACTTTC. Full variable domain (outside the CDR3, taken from reference TRBV27 and TRBJ2-6): EAQVTQNPRYLITVTGKKLTVTCSQNMNHEYMSWYRQDPGLGLRQIYYSMNVEVTDKGDVPEGYKVSRKEKRNFPLILESPSPNQTSLYFCASSHGTGNNVLTFGAGSRLTVL.

V is TRBV6-1 and J is TRBJ1-5; D perhaps matches TRBD1 (5 bases). The CDR3 length is 15 residues. Germline assignment: CDR1 MNHNS and CDR2 SASEGT. Trimming pared 6 bases from V and 11 bases from J, leaving 23 bases between. CDR3 sequence reads: CASRPGPATARAQHF. The CDR3, as DNA: TGTGCCAGCAGGCCAGGGCCAGCAACAGCAAGGGCCCAGCATTTT.

This clonotype has more than one count but fewer than ten. This rearrangement joins TRBV20-1 to TRBJ1-5; a weak D match, TRBD1 (5 bases). This CDR3 is 14 amino acids long. Looked up from germline, CDR1 is DFQATT and CDR2 is SNEGSKA (reference sequence). V dropped 1 base and J dropped 7 bases, with 14 bases sitting between them. DNA of the CDR3: TGCAGTGCTAGAGTTGATCAACGGGGGCAGCCCCAGCATTTT. This gives the protein CSARVDQRGQPQHF.

This clonotype showed up just once. The chain is built from TRBV7-2 and TRBJ2-7, with 9 bases that match TRBD2. Trimming took 1 base from V and 2 from J; bases not matched to a gene: 3. The CDR3 has 15 residues. The germline V gene encodes CDR1 SGHTA and CDR2 FQGNSA. The CDR3 is CASSLVAGAPYEQYV. CDR3 coding DNA: TGTGCCAGCAGCTTAGTAGCGGGGGCCCCCTACGAGCAGTACGTC.

The chain carries TRBV4-1 and TRBJ2-2, with D hard to call. Germline-derived CDR1 and CDR2 are MGHRA and YSYEKL. V was cut by 0 bases and J by 7 bases, with 12 bases left in between. CDR3 length equals 15 residues. CDR3 loop: CASSQEPARVGELFF. The CDR3 DNA reads as TGCGCCAGCAGCCAAGAGCCCGCCCGGGTCGGGGAGCTGTTTTTT.

This clonotype was detected ten times or more. The chain couples TRBV29-1 to TRBJ1-1; D is uncertain. Germline V CDR1 and CDR2: SQVTM, ANQGSEA. This CDR3 is built from 11 residues. V was shortened by 7 bases and J by 1 base, with 7 bases between the two germline ends. The DNA for the CDR3 is TGCAGCGCCGGCTCGAACACTGAAGCTTTCTTT. As protein: CSAGSNTEAFF. The whole variable domain, filled in from reference TRBV29-1 and TRBJ1-1, reads SAVISQKPSRDICQRGTSLTIQCQVDSQVTMMFWYRQQPGQSLTLIATANQGSEATYESGFVIDKFPISRPNLTFSTLTVSNMSPEDSSIYLCSAGSNTEAFFGQGTRLTVV.

This clonotype was observed a handful of times. This chain connects TRBV29-1 to TRBJ2-3; TRBD2 is a possible D gene (5 bases). CDR3 length: 14 residues. Trimming removed 7 bases from V and 7 bases from J, with 21 bases in between. CDR1 SQVTM and CDR2 ANQGSEA come from the germline V gene. The CDR3 DNA is TGCAGCGCGGCTCCCGGTGGAGGACCTCATACGCAGTATTTT. This encodes CSAAPGGGPHTQYF.

This chain joins TRBV5-1 and TRBJ2-2; D gene unclear. This CDR3 comprises 15 residues. Germline CDR1 reads SGHRS; CDR2 reads YFSETQ. Trimming stripped 0 bases from V and 4 bases from J, with 10 bases between. The CDR3 spells CASSLERGSTGELFF. CDR3 nucleotide sequence: TGCGCCAGCAGCTTGGAGCGCGGCAGCACCGGGGAGCTGTTTTTT.

The genes are TRBV20-1 and TRBJ1-2, with D possibly matching TRBD1 (6 bases). Trimming pared 5 bases from V and 7 bases from J, leaving 17 bases between. The CDR3 has 13 residues. Germline V gene lookup returns CDR1 DFQATT and CDR2 SNEGSKA (reference sequence). CDR3 coding DNA: TGCAGTGCTGGTGGGGGGCGTTTTGGTGGCTACACCTTC. Encoded protein: CSAGGGRFGGYTF.

This clonotype was detected a few times. The rearrangement links TRBV29-1 to TRBJ2-3; 13 bases align to TRBD2. Germline CDR1 reads SQVTM; CDR2 reads ANQGSEA. CDR3 length equals 15 residues. V lost 1 base and J lost 3; bases outside the gene matches: 1. In DNA form, the CDR3 reads TGCAGCGTTGAAGGACTAGCGGGGGGTACAGATACGCAGTATTTT. Amino acid sequence: CSVEGLAGGTDTQYF.

This clonotype was detected a few times. This chain joins TRBV6-5 and TRBJ2-2; 9 nucleotides line up with TRBD1. Germline values: CDR1 MNHEY, CDR2 SVGAGI. V trimming: 2 bases; J trimming: 4 bases; junction bases outside the gene matches: 14. This CDR3 is 19 amino acids long. The DNA for the CDR3 is TGTGCCAGCAGTTACCCTAAGAAGCCGGGACAGGGAGGCACCGGGGAGCTGTTTTTT. Protein sequence: CASSYPKKPGQGGTGELFF.

This clonotype has only a few counts. This rearrangement joins TRBV7-6 to TRBJ1-4; 8 nucleotides agree with TRBD1. The CDR3 runs to 15 residues. V gave up 5 bases and J gave up 3 bases; unmatched junction bases: 5. The germline V gene encodes CDR1 SGHVS and CDR2 FNYEAQ. The DNA of the CDR3 is TGTGCCAGCAGCCGGACAGGGTCGGCTAATGAAAAACTGTTTTTT. Amino acids: CASSRTGSANEKLFF.

This chain joins TRBV20-1 and TRBJ2-7; D unclear. Germline V CDR1 and CDR2: DFQATT, SNEGSKA (reference sequence). V was trimmed by 3 bases and J by 0 bases, leaving 3 bases between them. The CDR3 is 11 residues long. The CDR3 coding sequence is TGCAGTGCTAGCGGCTCCTACGAGCAGTACGTC. It is translated as CSASGSYEQYV.

With respect to this clonotype: Because the CDR3 is missing its conserved closing phenylalanine or tryptophan, this is likely a read error. The chain uses TRBV20-1 and TRBJ1-1; no definite D call. V gave up 1 base and J gave up 4 bases, with 7 bases separating them. The CDR3 runs 12 residues. From germline, CDR1 is DFQATT and CDR2 SNEGSKA (reference sequence). CDR3 residues: CSARGAATEAFI. The CDR3 DNA is TGCAGTGCTAGAGGGGCGGCCACTGAAGCTTTCATT.

The chain links TRBV3-1 to TRBJ1-5, with D perhaps matching TRBD1 (6 bases). Germline CDR1 LGHDT, CDR2 YNNKEL (reference sequence). This CDR3 has 14 amino acids. Between the trimmed V and J ends, which lost 3 bases and 7 bases, there was a span of 13 bases. The CDR3 DNA follows: TGTGCCAGCAGCCAGCGGGGGGCGCAGCAGCCCCAGCATTTT. Encoded protein: CASSQRGAQQPQHF.

This clonotype was found a few times. The genes are TRBV7-6 and TRBJ2-2; D is unclear. Per germline, CDR1 SGHVS and CDR2 FNYEAQ. There are 14 residues in the CDR3. Trimming removed 1 base at V and 4 bases at J, with 7 bases between. The CDR3 region is CASSLDLGTGELFF. CDR3 coding DNA: TGTGCCAGCAGCTTAGATCTGGGCACCGGGGAGCTGTTTTTT.

This clonotype has a handful of counts. This chain connects TRBV20-1 to TRBJ2-3, with a possible D match to TRBD1 (5 bases). The ends were cut back, 1 base at V and 2 bases at J, with 10 bases in the middle. The CDR3 contains 14 residues. CDR1 DFQATT and CDR2 SNEGSKA come from the germline V gene (reference sequence). CDR3 protein: CSARGTQTTDTQYF. DNA for the CDR3: TGCAGTGCTAGAGGGACACAAACCACAGATACGCAGTATTTT.